This T cell receptor (beta chain) was sequenced during a study of cytomegalovirus exposure and HLA in healthy donors. Of note for this clone: As yet, its antigen is unknown.

Vbeta (60) and Jbeta (13) primers were used in the PCR. Here immunoSEQ multiplex PCR was the method, and the copy in TCRdb shows in-frame clones only, minus some. Of 100,000 to 150,000 clones listed, more than 65% are singletons. The CDR3 loop spans 16 amino acids. Looked up from germline, CDR1 is SGDLS and CDR2 is YYNGEE. Deletions cut 4 bases from V and 5 bases from J, with 21 bases between. General study points: In an earlier analysis, about 87% or about 30%: the productive usage of most TCR beta V segments. Using a false discovery rate of 0.05, a later analysis showed that 16,000 or so TCR beta sequences were associated with HLA alleles.

Input material: PBMCs. The rearrangement links TRBV9 to TRBJ2-5; TRBD1 might be the D (5 bases). This receptor was taken from a man younger than 35 in good health and CMV-seropositive. The CDR3 nucleotides are TGTGCCAGCAGCCCCGGCGGTGGGGCCACCGGGGAGACCCAGTACTTC. It specifies CASSPGGGATGETQYF.